This entry concerns a single T cell receptor (beta chain). What it binds is unknown. Sequencing was performed with immunoSEQ multiplex PCR; in TCRdb, only in-frame clones are kept and a portion is missing. The sample holds approximately 100,000 clones; around nine tenths are singletons and the top ten take 12%. Trimming removed 0 bases from V and 4 bases from J, with 6 bases in between. The germline V gene encodes CDR1 GTSNPN and CDR2 SVGIG (reference sequence). The CDR3 has 12 residues. These data come from a study of siplizumab effects on memory and regulatory T cells. Findings and caveats of the study: A minor fraction of alloreactive clones, and no more, mapped to unstimulated subsets. Confirmation that proliferating Tregs from siplizumab cultures had suppressive function was not obtained.

This rearrangement joins TRBV30 to TRBJ1-1; D remains ambiguous. The sequenced sample consisted of non-Treg CD4+ T cells sorted from blood. The sequence derives from a human donor in good health. The CDR3 coding sequence is TGTGCCTGGAGTGTCAGCGCCACTGAAGCTTTCTTT. Encoded protein: CAWSVSATEAFF. The full variable domain, completed using reference TRBV30 and TRBJ1-1, is SQTIHQWPATLVQPVGSPLSLECTVEGTSNPNLYWYRQAAGRGLQLLFYSVGIGQISSEVPQNLSASRPQDRQFILSSKKLLLSDSGFYLCAWSVSATEAFFGQGTRLTVV.